The clone carrying this TCR beta chain was picked up one time. Its antigen remains unknown. V was cut by 5 bases and J by 4 bases, with 6 bases left in between. This CDR3 has 13 amino acids. Per germline, CDR1 MDHEN and CDR2 SYDVKM. The source of the sample is a study of shared clonotypes between healthy human individuals. Regarding the study as a whole: Larger richness was generally estimated for naive than memory subsets.

Using immunoSEQ multiplex PCR, the repertoire was profiled, and TCRdb retains in-frame clones only, with some absent. This table has approximately 720,000 clones, 60% to 80% appearing once. The sample was memory CD4+ T cells sorted from blood. Stated subset: CD45RA-negative fraction. J is TRBJ1-6 and V is TRBV28; the D is unclear. The clonotype originates from a young woman in good health. The CDR3 DNA is TGTGCCAGCAGTCCAATTTATAATTCACCCCTCCACTTT. Translation gives CASSPIYNSPLHF.